This entry lists 27 T cell receptor beta chains sequenced from one sample in a study of T cells after yellow fever vaccination. One entry per CDR3 protein results from TCRdb running MiXCR on the 5' RACE reads. This table has some 600,000 distinct CDR3 sequences, 17% appearing once. The sample consisted of PBMCs, taken around 5 days after the first yellow fever vaccination. These receptors were taken from a man aged 18 to 35 who received the YFV17D yellow fever vaccine.

The gene calls are TRBV3-1 and TRBJ2-1; D ambiguous. Looked up from germline, CDR1 is LGHDT and CDR2 is YNNKEL (reference sequence). The V and J ends lost 8 bases and 3 bases respectively, with 14 bases between them. This CDR3 is built from 14 residues. In DNA, the CDR3 is TGTGCCAGCCGCCGGGCAGAGGTCTACAATGAGCAGTTCTTC. Translation gives CASRRAEVYNEQFF.

This clonotype was seen only a few times. The rearrangement uses TRBV5-1 and TRBJ2-1; possibly TRBD2 for D (7 bases). The CDR3 loop spans 17 amino acids. CDR1 and CDR2 from the germline V gene are SGHRS and YFSETQ. Trimming shortened V by 5 bases and J by 4 bases, and 22 bases separated the two germline ends. CDR3 nucleotide sequence: TGCGCCAGCAGTCCCGTTGTGGGGGGGCGGGGTTACAATGAGCAGTTCTTC. Translating it yields CASSPVVGGRGYNEQFF.

This clonotype was counted between two and nine times. The chain uses TRBV7-2 and TRBJ1-6; D gene uncertain. Germline V gene sequence: CDR1 SGHTA, CDR2 FQGNSA. The CDR3 has 16 residues. V was clipped by 2 bases and J by 5 bases, with 13 bases between them. CDR3 nucleotides: TGTGCCAGCAGCTTACACGGCAGACAAAATAATTCACCCCTCCACTTT. This encodes CASSLHGRQNNSPLHF.

This clonotype was counted only a few times. CDR3 protein: CASSPGPSNQPQHF. In DNA, the CDR3 is TGTGCCAGCAGCCCCGGGCCGAGCAATCAGCCCCAGCATTTT. The rearrangement links TRBV13 to TRBJ1-5; D is undetermined. V was clipped by 5 bases and J by 1 base, with 9 bases between them. The CDR3 has 14 amino acids. Germline CDR1 is PRHDT and CDR2 is FYEKMQ (reference sequence).

There are many counts of this clonotype. The rearrangement links TRBV5-1 to TRBJ2-3; tentative D call: TRBD2 (6 bases). This CDR3 has 13 residues. Per the germline V gene, CDR1 is SGHRS and CDR2 is YFSETQ. The V and J ends lost 7 bases and 0 bases respectively, with 9 bases between them. In DNA, the CDR3 is TGCGCCAGCCGGGGGAGTAGCACAGATACGCAGTATTTT. This translates into CASRGSSTDTQYF. Variable domain in full (rest from reference TRBV5-1 and TRBJ2-3): KAGVTQTPRYLIKTRGQQVTLSCSPISGHRSVSWYQQTPGQGLQFLFEYFSETQRNKGNFPGRFSGRQFSNSRSEMNVSTLELGDSALYLCASRGSSTDTQYFGPGTRLTVL.

The CDR3 spells CASSRWGRYSNQPQHF. The CDR3, as DNA: TGTGCCAGCAGCCGATGGGGACGATATAGCAATCAGCCCCAGCATTTT. The chain is built from TRBV5-6 and TRBJ1-5, with D maybe TRBD1 (5 bases). V lost 4 bases and J 0 bases, leaving 14 bases between the germline ends. The CDR3 is 16 amino acids. Germline V gene sequence: CDR1 SGHDT, CDR2 YYEEEE. Using reference TRBV5-6 and TRBJ1-5 for the parts outside the CDR3, the full variable domain is DAGVTQSPTHLIKTRGQQVTLRCSPKSGHDTVSWYQQALGQGPQFIFQYYEEEERQRGNFPDRFSGHQFPNYSSELNVNALLLGDSALYLCASSRWGRYSNQPQHFGDGTRLSIL.

The gene calls are TRBV21-1 and TRBJ1-3; the table gives TRBD1 as D, unverified against the DNA. TRBV21-1 is assigned pseudogene status. CDR3 length equals 15 residues. The CDR3 DNA reads TGTGCCAGCAGCAAAGCTCCCAGGGGCGGAAACACCATATATTTT. Protein: CASSKAPRGGNTIYF.

This clonotype was counted only a few times. The chain links TRBV5-1 to TRBJ2-6; D is uncertain. Germline V gene data show CDR1 as SGHRS and CDR2 as YFSETQ. V lost 0 bases to trimming and J lost 0 bases, with 10 bases between them. The CDR3 has 17 amino acids. The CDR3 sequence: CASSLGLADSGANVLTF. The CDR3 coding sequence is TGCGCCAGCAGCTTGGGGCTCGCAGACTCTGGGGCCAACGTCCTGACTTTC. The whole variable domain, filled in from reference TRBV5-1 and TRBJ2-6, reads KAGVTQTPRYLIKTRGQQVTLSCSPISGHRSVSWYQQTPGQGLQFLFEYFSETQRNKGNFPGRFSGRQFSNSRSEMNVSTLELGDSALYLCASSLGLADSGANVLTFGAGSRLTVL.

This clonotype was picked up a small number of times. This chain uses TRBV5-6 with TRBJ2-3; D ambiguous. The V end was cut by 4 bases, the J end by 8 bases, with 20 bases between. The germline CDR1 and CDR2 sequences are SGHDT and YYEEEE. The CDR3 runs to 15 residues. The CDR3 nucleotides are TGTGCCAGCAGCCCAACGGGCAGGTCATTTGGTACGCAGTATTTT. Its protein is CASSPTGRSFGTQYF.

This chain connects TRBV5-5 to TRBJ2-2, with D perhaps TRBD1 (5 bases). V lost 2 bases and J lost 5, with 16 bases in between. This CDR3 comprises 16 residues. Per germline, CDR1 SGHKS and CDR2 YYEKEE (reference sequence). CDR3 residues: CASSLRTGLMTGELFF. The CDR3 DNA reads as TGTGCCAGCAGCTTACGCACAGGTTTAATGACCGGGGAGCTGTTTTTT.

The chain recombines TRBV5-1 with TRBJ2-1; perhaps TRBD2 as D (6 bases). The V gene's germline CDR1 is SGHRS and CDR2 YFSETQ. This CDR3 is built from 13 residues. Trimming shortened V by 4 bases and J by 10 bases, and 15 bases separated the two germline ends. The CDR3: CASSPRLVLEQFF. The CDR3 DNA reads TGCGCCAGCAGCCCACGACTAGTCCTCGAGCAGTTCTTC.

This clonotype was picked up a small number of times. This sequence joins TRBV4-2 and TRBJ1-4, with D hard to call. V lost 0 bases, J lost 3 bases, and 11 bases lay in between. CDR3 length: 16 amino acids. The germline V gene encodes CDR1 LGHNA and CDR2 YNFKEQ. The CDR3 here is CASSQDRTASNEKLFF. CDR3 DNA sequence: TGTGCCAGCAGCCAAGATCGAACAGCTTCTAATGAAAAACTGTTTTTT.

This clonotype was detected only a few times. The CDR3 DNA reads TGTGCCAGCAGCAACGGGAACACTGAAGCTTTCTTT. Encoded protein: CASSNGNTEAFF. The rearrangement joins TRBV9 to TRBJ1-1; no firm D call. The CDR3 extends over 12 amino acids. Germline CDR1 is SGDLS and CDR2 is YYNGEE. Trimming shortened V by 4 bases and J by 1 base, and 5 bases separated the two germline ends.

This chain joins TRBV20-1 and TRBJ1-2; 12 bases line up with TRBD1. The CDR3 contains 14 residues. J gave up 6 bases and V 4 bases, and 6 bases lay outside the gene matches. Germline V gives CDR1 DFQATT, CDR2 SNEGSKA (reference sequence). CDR3 loop: CSAIPGQGAHGYTF. CDR3 DNA: TGCAGTGCTATACCGGGACAGGGGGCTCATGGCTACACCTTC.

The V call is TRBV18, the J call TRBJ1-1, with 9 bases lining up with TRBD1. Germline V CDR1 and CDR2: KGHSH, LQKENI. The CDR3 totals 15 residues. With 1 base clipped from V and 3 bases from J, the junction kept 3 bases outside the gene matches. CDR3 in DNA: TGTGCCAGCTCACCACTGGACAGGGGAGACACTGAAGCTTTCTTT. It codes for CASSPLDRGDTEAFF.

The rearrangement links TRBV5-1 to TRBJ2-5, with D possibly being TRBD1 or TRBD2 (5 bases each). There are 16 residues in the CDR3. The germline gives CDR1 SGHRS, CDR2 YFSETQ. V was pared by 0 bases and J by 5 bases, with 17 bases between. In DNA, the CDR3 is TGCGCCAGCAGCTTGGGGAGACACGCCGAGGGGGAGACCCAGTACTTC. Translated: CASSLGRHAEGETQYF.

This chain joins TRBV2 and TRBJ2-3; D tentatively fits TRBD1 or TRBD2 (5 bases each). V was pared by 8 bases and J by 3 bases, with 9 bases between. This CDR3 is built from 12 residues. The germline V gene has CDR1 SNHLY and CDR2 FYNNEI. This CDR3 is CASVWGTDTQYF. Here the CDR3 DNA reads TGTGCCAGCGTTTGGGGGACAGATACGCAGTATTTT.

The rearrangement uses TRBV29-1 and TRBJ1-2; 8 nucleotides align to TRBD1. Germline V lookup: CDR1 SQVTM, CDR2 ANQGSEA. The CDR3 runs 13 residues. V lost 5 bases and J lost 4; bases outside the gene matches: 6. For the CDR3, the DNA is TGCAGCGTTCAACAGGGGGTTGGCTATGGCTACACCTTC. This translates into CSVQQGVGYGYTF.

The V and J genes are TRBV12-3 or TRBV12-4 and TRBJ1-5; possible D gene TRBD1, 6 bases. This CDR3 spans 12 amino acids. V lost 3 bases and J 11 bases, leaving 11 bases between the germline ends. CDR3 protein: CASSFQGRAQHF. The CDR3 nucleotides are TGTGCCAGCAGTTTTCAGGGGAGGGCCCAGCATTTT.

This clonotype was seen more than once but under ten times. The V and J genes are TRBV6-5 and TRBJ1-6; D is unresolved. Trimming took 4 bases from V and 2 from J, leaving 12 bases between them. CDR1 is MNHEY, CDR2 SVGAGI, per germline. The CDR3 is 16 amino acids. CDR3: CASSSLFRPYNSPLHF. The DNA for the CDR3 is TGTGCCAGCAGTTCCCTCTTCCGTCCCTATAATTCACCCCTCCACTTT.

The rearrangement links TRBV2 to TRBJ1-6; 7 bases fit TRBD1. This CDR3 has 15 amino acids. Looked up from germline, CDR1 is SNHLY and CDR2 is FYNNEI. Trimming cost V 2 bases and J 7 bases; bases outside gene matches: 5. CDR3 sequence reads: CASSEYKGANSPLHF. The CDR3 DNA sequence: TGTGCCAGCAGTGAATATAAGGGGGCGAATTCACCCCTCCACTTT.

This clonotype was observed a handful of times. The rearrangement joins TRBV25-1 to TRBJ1-2, with 7 bases matching TRBD1. Germline V gene lookup returns CDR1 MGHDK and CDR2 SYGVNS. CDR3 size: 13 residues. V was pared by 9 bases and J by 4 bases, with 8 bases of the junction left unmatched. CDR3 in DNA: TGTGCCAGTACCGAGGGACAGTCCTATGGCTACACCTTC. Translation: CASTEGQSYGYTF.

This clonotype was detected ten times or more. The rearrangement joins TRBV29-1 to TRBJ2-3; 7 bases agree with TRBD2. This CDR3 is 13 amino acids long. Looked up from germline, CDR1 is SQVTM and CDR2 is ANQGSEA. V shed 3 bases and J 6 bases; nucleotides not matched to a gene: 6. The CDR3: CSVETSSADTQYF. In DNA form, the CDR3 reads TGCAGCGTTGAGACTAGCTCGGCGGATACGCAGTATTTT.

The V gene is TRBV29-1, the J gene TRBJ1-4; 7 bases are shared with TRBD1. CDR3 length: 15 amino acids. Germline V CDR1 and CDR2: SQVTM, ANQGSEA. Trimming at V came to 1 base and at J to 9 bases, leaving 11 bases not matched to a gene. The CDR3 region is CSVEARGGSTKKLFF. The CDR3 region has the DNA TGCAGCGTTGAAGCCAGGGGGGGGAGTACTAAAAAACTGTTTTTT. Using reference TRBV29-1 and TRBJ1-4 for the parts outside the CDR3, the full variable domain is SAVISQKPSRDICQRGTSLTIQCQVDSQVTMMFWYRQQPGQSLTLIATANQGSEATYESGFVIDKFPISRPNLTFSTLTVSNMSPEDSSIYLCSVEARGGSTKKLFFGSGTQLSVL.

The chain recombines TRBV20-1 with TRBJ2-3, with unresolved D. The CDR3 is made up of 13 amino acids. Germline CDR1 and CDR2: DFQATT and SNEGSKA (reference sequence). The V end was cut by 6 bases, the J end by 2 bases, with 12 bases between. CDR3 region: CSAEDGATDTQYF. The CDR3 DNA reads as TGCAGTGCCGAGGACGGTGCCACAGATACGCAGTATTTT.

The chain recombines TRBV7-2 with TRBJ1-5; D uncertain. This CDR3 has 14 amino acids. Looked up from germline, CDR1 is SGHTA and CDR2 is FQGNSA. The germline V and J ends were trimmed by 3 bases and 6 bases, with 12 bases remaining between them. The CDR3 loop is CASSFSPDVQPQHF. For the CDR3, the DNA is TGTGCCAGCAGCTTTTCGCCCGACGTTCAGCCCCAGCATTTT.

This clonotype was picked up a small number of times. The genes are TRBV12-3 or TRBV12-4 and TRBJ1-2; TRBD1 is a possible D gene (5 bases). V lost 5 bases and J 3 bases, leaving 10 bases between the germline ends. CDR3 length: 13 amino acids. CDR3 residues: CASSPGQHYGYTF. Here the CDR3 DNA reads TGTGCCAGCAGTCCCGGACAACACTATGGCTACACCTTC.